The clone carrying this T cell receptor (beta chain) was observed at least ten times. Antigen unknown. A single record per CDR3 protein comes from TCRdb applying MiXCR to the reads. The data contain roughly 920,000 distinct CDR3 sequences, less than 40% of them singletons. These data originate in a study of T cell repertoires in cytomegalovirus infection. Study-wide findings and caveats: Across the ex vivo response, the dominant clonotypes were HLA-C-restricted CMV-specific TCR beta clonotypes. CMV carriers having the relevant HLA were flagged by cumulative public TCR beta family frequency.

The sequence was obtained from a human donor in good health (CMV status not recorded). Some clones in this sample may be carry-over from other donors' samples. The starting material was cultured CD8+ T cells from PBMCs, obtained from culture after CMV antigen stimulation.

For the CDR3, the DNA is TGTGCCAGCAGTTATCTCCCAGGGGGCAACCCGAATAGCAATCAGCCCCAGCATTTT. Protein product: CASSYLPGGNPNSNQPQHF. The chain couples TRBV6-6 to TRBJ1-5; TRBD1 aligns across 8 bases. The V gene end was trimmed by 3 bases and the J gene end by 0 bases; junction bases not matched to a gene: 13. The CDR3 loop spans 19 amino acids. Germline loops: CDR1 MNHNY, CDR2 SVGAGI (reference sequence).